A selection of T cell receptor beta chains follows, all from one sample in a study of blood T cell repertoires in COVID-19. Sequenced by immunoSEQ multiplex PCR; TCRdb stores in-frame clones only, minus some. Of some 93,000 clones detected, 70% to 80% appear once; the ten largest clones hold roughly 24%. The sequencing input was peripheral blood. The receptors originated from a human donor in a cohort sampled during active COVID-19. Each CDR3 is given with its conserved first and last residue. Fields, in order: J gene, V gene, D gene, clone size, CDR3 protein, CDR3 DNA. The D gene is left open where the match is weak. Rows give clone size only sometimes, using once, few, many, or a class for an expanded clone.

j_call: TRBJ1-2; v_call: TRBV7-9; d_call: .; clone_size: .; cdr3_aa: CASSLNREDGYTF; cdr3_nt: TGTGCCAGCAGCTTAAACAGGGAAGACGGCTACACCTTC
j_call: TRBJ2-1; v_call: TRBV24-1; d_call: .; clone_size: few; cdr3_aa: CATSDSSGKEQFF; cdr3_nt: TGTGCCACCAGTGATTCCTCCGGGAAAGAGCAGTTCTTC
j_call: TRBJ2-2; v_call: TRBV6-2/TRBV6-3; d_call: .; clone_size: .; cdr3_aa: CASSRGTRRSGELFF; cdr3_nt: TGTGCCAGCAGTAGAGGGACTCGCCGATCCGGGGAGCTGTTTTTT
j_call: TRBJ1-2; v_call: TRBV23-1; d_call: TRBD1; clone_size: .; cdr3_aa: CASSGDRGLYGYTF; cdr3_nt: TGCGCCAGCAGCGGGGACAGGGGACTCTATGGCTACACCTTC
j_call: TRBJ1-5; v_call: TRBV28; d_call: TRBD1; clone_size: .; cdr3_aa: CASSSGGGGQPQHF; cdr3_nt: TGTGCCAGCAGTTCAGGGGGCGGGGGTCAGCCCCAGCATTTT
j_call: TRBJ2-2; v_call: TRBV5-1; d_call: .; clone_size: .; cdr3_aa: CASSSGQNTGELFF; cdr3_nt: TGCGCCAGCAGCTCGGGACAGAACACCGGGGAGCTGTTTTTT
j_call: TRBJ2-7; v_call: TRBV2; d_call: .; clone_size: .; cdr3_aa: CASSREEGSYEQYF; cdr3_nt: TGTGCCAGCAGTCGCGAGGAGGGCTCCTACGAGCAGTACTTC
j_call: TRBJ2-7; v_call: TRBV7-9; d_call: TRBD2; clone_size: .; cdr3_aa: CASSPRGVRPYEQYF; cdr3_nt: TGTGCCAGCAGCCCACGGGGGGTTAGGCCCTACGAGCAGTACTTC
j_call: TRBJ2-6; v_call: TRBV5-1; d_call: TRBD2; clone_size: few; cdr3_aa: CASSLAGGNSGANVLTF; cdr3_nt: TGCGCCAGCAGCTTGGCCGGGGGGAACTCTGGGGCCAACGTCCTGACTTTC
j_call: TRBJ2-7; v_call: TRBV5-4; d_call: .; clone_size: .; cdr3_aa: CASSLSDSEGEQYF; cdr3_nt: TGTGCCAGCAGCTTGTCGGACTCCGAAGGCGAGCAGTACTTC
j_call: TRBJ2-7; v_call: TRBV6-6; d_call: TRBD2; clone_size: .; cdr3_aa: CASSYTVAGVNYEQYF; cdr3_nt: TGTGCCAGCAGTTACACCGTGGCGGGGGTAAACTACGAGCAGTACTTC
j_call: TRBJ2-2; v_call: TRBV21-1; d_call: .; clone_size: .; cdr3_aa: CASSKGLTSGNTGELFF; cdr3_nt: TGTGCCAGCAGCAAAGGACTGACTAGCGGGAACACCGGGGAGCTGTTTTTT
j_call: TRBJ2-7; v_call: TRBV6-5; d_call: .; clone_size: .; cdr3_aa: CASSRTAGYEQYF; cdr3_nt: TGTGCCAGCAGTCGGACAGCGGGATATGAGCAGTACTTC
j_call: TRBJ1-5; v_call: TRBV19; d_call: .; clone_size: .; cdr3_aa: CASSQGLGQPQHF; cdr3_nt: TGTGCCAGTAGCCAGGGGTTAGGTCAGCCCCAGCATTTT
j_call: TRBJ2-7; v_call: TRBV2; d_call: TRBD2; clone_size: few; cdr3_aa: CASSEREGLKQYF; cdr3_nt: TGTGCCAGCAGTGAAAGGGAGGGGTTAAAGCAGTACTTC
j_call: TRBJ1-3; v_call: TRBV12-3/TRBV12-4; d_call: .; clone_size: .; cdr3_aa: CASSPSEGNTIYF; cdr3_nt: TGTGCCAGCAGTCCTTCGGAGGGAAACACCATATATTTT
j_call: TRBJ2-3; v_call: TRBV7-9; d_call: .; clone_size: .; cdr3_aa: CASSPTGAGDTQYF; cdr3_nt: TGTGCCAGCAGCCCTACGGGAGCGGGAGATACGCAGTATTTT
j_call: TRBJ2-3; v_call: TRBV11-2; d_call: TRBD2; clone_size: .; cdr3_aa: CASSFSGSTDTQYF; cdr3_nt: TGTGCCAGCAGCTTTAGCGGGAGCACAGATACGCAGTATTTT
j_call: TRBJ1-5; v_call: TRBV10-1; d_call: .; clone_size: few; cdr3_aa: CASSESAGGGPQHF; cdr3_nt: TGCGCCAGCAGTGAGTCCGCCGGGGGTGGGCCCCAGCATTTT
j_call: TRBJ1-5; v_call: TRBV16; d_call: .; clone_size: .; cdr3_aa: CASGQQGNQPQHF; cdr3_nt: TGTGCCAGCGGACAACAGGGTAATCAGCCCCAGCATTTT
j_call: TRBJ2-1; v_call: TRBV5-1; d_call: .; clone_size: once; cdr3_aa: CASSLGEGEQFF; cdr3_nt: TGCGCCAGCAGCTTGGGCGAGGGTGAGCAGTTCTTC
j_call: TRBJ1-2; v_call: TRBV29-1; d_call: TRBD1; clone_size: .; cdr3_aa: CSVSRDRDYGYTF; cdr3_nt: TGCAGCGTGTCCCGGGACAGGGACTATGGCTACACCTTC
j_call: TRBJ2-7; v_call: TRBV24-1; d_call: TRBD1; clone_size: .; cdr3_aa: CATSDGDRGSREQYF; cdr3_nt: TGTGCCACCAGTGATGGGGACAGGGGGTCGAGAGAGCAGTACTTC
j_call: TRBJ2-1; v_call: TRBV19; d_call: .; clone_size: .; cdr3_aa: CASSYDRPTEQFF; cdr3_nt: TGTGCCAGTAGCTATGACAGGCCCACTGAGCAGTTCTTC
j_call: TRBJ2-5; v_call: TRBV15; d_call: .; clone_size: .; cdr3_aa: CATRETRTSLETQYF; cdr3_nt: TGTGCCACCAGGGAGACGCGGACTTCATTAGAGACCCAGTACTTC
j_call: TRBJ1-5; v_call: TRBV5-8; d_call: .; clone_size: .; cdr3_aa: CASSLQGYSNQPQHF; cdr3_nt: TGTGCCAGCAGCTTACAGGGCTATAGCAATCAGCCCCAGCATTTT
j_call: TRBJ2-7; v_call: TRBV5-4; d_call: TRBD1; clone_size: .; cdr3_aa: CASSLSPGQAIPYEQYF; cdr3_nt: TGTGCCAGCAGCTTGTCCCCGGGACAGGCTATCCCCTACGAGCAGTACTTC
j_call: TRBJ2-1; v_call: TRBV7-9; d_call: TRBD1; clone_size: .; cdr3_aa: CASSPTGFNEQFF; cdr3_nt: TGTGCCAGCAGCCCGACAGGGTTCAATGAGCAGTTCTTC
j_call: TRBJ2-7; v_call: TRBV7-9; d_call: TRBD1; clone_size: .; cdr3_aa: CASSLDVDRGGEQYF; cdr3_nt: TGTGCCAGCAGCTTAGACGTGGACAGGGGAGGGGAGCAGTACTTC
j_call: TRBJ2-1; v_call: TRBV5-1; d_call: TRBD2; clone_size: few; cdr3_aa: CASSVTLAGGNEQFF; cdr3_nt: TGCGCCAGCAGCGTTACCCTAGCGGGAGGTAATGAGCAGTTCTTC
j_call: TRBJ2-5; v_call: TRBV5-5; d_call: TRBD2; clone_size: .; cdr3_aa: CASSFFPRERGETQYF; cdr3_nt: TGTGCCAGCAGCTTCTTTCCCCGGGAGCGGGGCGAGACCCAGTACTTC
j_call: TRBJ2-7; v_call: TRBV4-1; d_call: .; clone_size: .; cdr3_aa: CASSSRSEQYF; cdr3_nt: TGCGCCAGCAGCTCCCGTTCGGAGCAGTACTTC
j_call: TRBJ2-2; v_call: TRBV4-3; d_call: .; clone_size: once; cdr3_aa: CASSQNRVSTGELFF; cdr3_nt: TGCGCCAGCAGCCAGAACAGGGTGAGCACCGGGGAGCTGTTTTTT
j_call: TRBJ2-1; v_call: TRBV5-1; d_call: TRBD1; clone_size: .; cdr3_aa: CASSLAGGDYNEQFF; cdr3_nt: TGCGCCAGCAGCTTGGCAGGGGGTGACTACAATGAGCAGTTCTTC
j_call: TRBJ2-7; v_call: TRBV20-1; d_call: .; clone_size: few; cdr3_aa: CSASFGASSYAQYF; cdr3_nt: TGCAGTGCTAGTTTCGGAGCAAGTAGTTACGCGCAGTACTTC
j_call: TRBJ2-1; v_call: TRBV9; d_call: .; clone_size: .; cdr3_aa: CASSVTPFPRPGEQFF; cdr3_nt: TGTGCCAGCAGCGTTACCCCTTTCCCTCGCCCAGGGGAGCAGTTCTTC
j_call: TRBJ2-1; v_call: TRBV27; d_call: TRBD1; clone_size: .; cdr3_aa: CATRQGAIYNEQFF; cdr3_nt: TGTGCCACCCGACAGGGGGCGATCTACAATGAGCAGTTCTTC
j_call: TRBJ2-3; v_call: TRBV28; d_call: .; clone_size: .; cdr3_aa: CATKMGGDTDTQYF; cdr3_nt: TGTGCCACCAAGATGGGAGGAGACACAGATACGCAGTATTTT
j_call: TRBJ2-2; v_call: TRBV6-6; d_call: .; clone_size: .; cdr3_aa: CASRRGHNTGELFF; cdr3_nt: TGTGCCAGCAGAAGGGGACACAACACCGGGGAGCTGTTTTTT
j_call: TRBJ2-5; v_call: TRBV5-1; d_call: TRBD1; clone_size: once; cdr3_aa: CASSLTDRGRETQYF; cdr3_nt: TGCGCCAGCAGCTTGACCGACAGGGGGCGGGAGACCCAGTACTTC
j_call: TRBJ2-5; v_call: TRBV9; d_call: TRBD2; clone_size: .; cdr3_aa: CASSVSGTSGTPGETQYF; cdr3_nt: TGTGCCAGCAGCGTCAGTGGGACTAGCGGGACCCCTGGGGAGACCCAGTACTTC
j_call: TRBJ2-1; v_call: TRBV7-9; d_call: TRBD2; clone_size: .; cdr3_aa: CASSRISGTHNEQFF; cdr3_nt: TGTGCCAGCAGCCGGATTAGCGGGACCCACAATGAGCAGTTCTTC
j_call: TRBJ2-1; v_call: TRBV5-1; d_call: .; clone_size: .; cdr3_aa: CASSPLVADEQFF; cdr3_nt: TGCGCCAGCAGCCCCTTGGTTGCGGATGAGCAGTTCTTC
j_call: TRBJ2-1; v_call: TRBV5-1; d_call: TRBD1; clone_size: .; cdr3_aa: CASSLGRQGAYNEQFF; cdr3_nt: TGCGCCAGCAGCTTGGGGAGGCAGGGGGCCTACAATGAGCAGTTCTTC
j_call: TRBJ2-1; v_call: TRBV12-5; d_call: .; clone_size: .; cdr3_aa: CASGSIASPFF; cdr3_nt: TGTGCTAGTGGTTCGATAGCAAGTCCGTTCTTC
j_call: TRBJ1-2; v_call: TRBV4-1; d_call: TRBD1; clone_size: few; cdr3_aa: CASSQGQGHYGYTF; cdr3_nt: TGCGCCAGCAGCCAAGGACAGGGCCACTATGGCTACACCTTC
j_call: TRBJ2-1; v_call: TRBV9; d_call: TRBD1; clone_size: medium-sized; cdr3_aa: CASSPIGGQANEQFF; cdr3_nt: TGTGCCAGCAGCCCCATTGGAGGACAGGCCAATGAGCAGTTCTTC
j_call: TRBJ2-2; v_call: TRBV29-1; d_call: .; clone_size: .; cdr3_aa: CSVEVTRNGELFF; cdr3_nt: TGCAGCGTTGAAGTAACTCGTAACGGGGAGCTGTTTTTT
j_call: TRBJ2-7; v_call: TRBV6-5; d_call: TRBD1; clone_size: .; cdr3_aa: CASRAWTGGHEQYF; cdr3_nt: TGTGCCAGCAGGGCTTGGACAGGGGGACACGAGCAGTACTTC
j_call: TRBJ1-5; v_call: TRBV4-2; d_call: TRBD1; clone_size: medium-sized; cdr3_aa: CASSQERGQQPQHF; cdr3_nt: TGTGCCAGCAGCCAGGAGAGGGGGCAACAGCCCCAGCATTTT
j_call: TRBJ2-3; v_call: TRBV20-1; d_call: .; clone_size: .; cdr3_aa: CSAVSRDTQYF; cdr3_nt: TGCAGTGCCGTCTCGCGAGATACGCAGTATTTT
j_call: TRBJ2-7; v_call: TRBV3-1/TRBV3-2; d_call: TRBD1; clone_size: .; cdr3_aa: CASSHWDRASYEQYF; cdr3_nt: TGTGCCAGCAGCCACTGGGACAGGGCCTCCTACGAGCAGTACTTC
j_call: TRBJ2-2; v_call: TRBV3-1/TRBV3-2; d_call: .; clone_size: .; cdr3_aa: CASSQGSGLNTGELFF; cdr3_nt: TGTGCCAGCAGCCAGGGAAGCGGTCTAAACACCGGGGAGCTGTTTTTT
j_call: TRBJ2-7; v_call: TRBV6-5; d_call: TRBD1; clone_size: .; cdr3_aa: CASSRGTGLYEQYF; cdr3_nt: TGTGCCAGCAGCAGGGGGACAGGGCTCTACGAGCAGTACTTC
j_call: TRBJ1-1; v_call: TRBV19; d_call: .; clone_size: .; cdr3_aa: CASSVQGFEAFF; cdr3_nt: TGTGCCAGTAGTGTTCAGGGTTTCGAAGCTTTCTTT
j_call: TRBJ2-3; v_call: TRBV5-8; d_call: .; clone_size: .; cdr3_aa: CASSLDLAGTDTQYF; cdr3_nt: TGTGCCAGCAGCTTGGATTTAGCGGGCACAGATACGCAGTATTTT